These 21 T cell receptor beta chains share one sample of origin, sequenced in a study of T cells in Graves' hyperthyroidism and ophthalmopathy. Amplified TCR beta CDR3 regions came from RNA transcripts. First-round RT-PCR targeting the TCR CDR3 was performed with the HTBI primer set. Via MiXCR, TCRdb re-called the multiplex PCR reads, giving one row per CDR3 protein. Of hundreds of thousands of distinct CDR3 sequences in the sample, around 15% were seen once. The sample consisted of blood. The receptors were gathered from a woman aged 18-29 years with Graves' hyperthyroidism.

The DNA for the CDR3 is TGTGCCAGCAGCTTAGCGGGAGGGGGCAACCCCTACGAGCAGTACTTC. It encodes CASSLAGGGNPYEQYF. The V call is TRBV7-8, the J call TRBJ2-7; TRBD1 or TRBD2 may be the D gene (7 bases each). The CDR3 runs to 16 residues. Germline CDR1 SGHVS, CDR2 FQNEAQ. V dropped 0 bases and J dropped 2 bases, with 14 bases sitting between them.

This clonotype occurred many times. The chain links TRBV27 to TRBJ1-1; D ambiguous. Germline CDR1 and CDR2: MNHEY and SMNVEV (reference sequence). V lost 5 bases and J lost 0, with 10 bases in between. The CDR3 covers 14 residues. The CDR3 nucleotides are TGTGCCAGCAGTAGAGACTACCTGAACACTGAAGCTTTCTTT. This encodes CASSRDYLNTEAFF.

This clonotype appeared many times. DNA of the CDR3: TGTGCCAGCAGTGGGCTAGCGGGGGACAATGAGCAGTTCTTC. Protein product: CASSGLAGDNEQFF. This rearrangement joins TRBV2 to TRBJ2-1, with 10 nucleotides matching TRBD2. The germline CDR1 and CDR2 sequences are SNHLY and FYNNEI. This CDR3 spans 14 amino acids. V lost 4 bases and J lost 5; bases outside the gene matches: 2. Full variable domain (missing parts from reference TRBV2 and TRBJ2-1): EPEVTQTPSHQVTQMGQEVILRCVPISNHLYFYWYRQILGQKVEFLVSFYNNEISEKSEIFDDQFSVERPDGSNFTLKIRSTKLEDSAMYFCASSGLAGDNEQFFGPGTRLTVL.

This clonotype came up many times. This sequence joins TRBV11-3 and TRBJ2-1; 12 bases match TRBD2. CDR3 length: 16 amino acids. V was clipped by 5 bases and J by 7 bases; unmatched bases: 9. Germline loops: CDR1 SGHNT, CDR2 YENEEA. CDR3 amino acids: CASSPLLAGGANEQFF. CDR3 nucleotide sequence: TGTGCCAGCAGCCCCCTTCTAGCGGGAGGGGCAAATGAGCAGTTCTTC.

CDR3 sequence reads: CASSQARGRNTEAFF. DNA for the CDR3: TGTGCCAGCAGCCAAGCGAGGGGACGCAACACTGAAGCTTTCTTT. V gene TRBV14 combines with J gene TRBJ1-1; D is possibly TRBD1 (5 bases). Germline CDR1 SGHDN, CDR2 FVKESK. The germline V and J ends were trimmed by 1 base and 2 bases, with 11 bases remaining between them. This CDR3 region has 15 residues.

V is TRBV6-4 and J is TRBJ2-1; 7 bases align to TRBD1. V lost 0 bases and J lost 6; bases outside the gene matches: 8. This CDR3 region has 16 residues. Per germline, CDR1 MRHNA and CDR2 SNTAGT. CDR3 DNA sequence: TGTGCCAGCAGTGACTCTGGCACAGGGGAGAGCAATGAGCAGTTCTTC. Encoded protein: CASSDSGTGESNEQFF.

This sequence joins TRBV6-1 and TRBJ2-5; the D is unclear. The CDR3 totals 14 residues. Germline CDR1 is MNHNS and CDR2 is SASEGT. Trimming pared 7 bases from V and 6 bases from J, leaving 18 bases between. The CDR3 nucleotides read TGTGCCAGCATCACCCCGGGCCGCTTTAAGACCCAGTACTTC. It codes for CASITPGRFKTQYF.

J is TRBJ2-1 and V is TRBV27; the D is unclear. This CDR3 contains 12 residues. The germline V gene has CDR1 MNHEY and CDR2 SMNVEV (reference sequence). V was pared by 8 bases and J by 7 bases, with 12 bases between. DNA for the CDR3: TGTGCCAGCGGGGATTTGGGAAATGAGCAGTTCTTC. The encoded protein is CASGDLGNEQFF.

This clonotype was detected many times. The chain has TRBV7-3 and TRBJ2-1, with TRBD2 matching 14 bases. With V trimmed by 1 base and J by 2 bases, 7 bases remained unmatched. This CDR3 has 19 amino acids. Germline V lookup: CDR1 SGHTA, CDR2 FQGTGA. The CDR3 spells CASSLRGGLAGDTYNEQFF. The CDR3 DNA reads TGTGCCAGCAGCTTAAGGGGGGGACTAGCGGGGGATACCTACAATGAGCAGTTCTTC.

This clonotype has at least ten counts. The rearrangement uses TRBV13 and TRBJ1-3; D uncertain. This CDR3 has 15 amino acids. Trimming removed 5 bases from V and 2 bases from J, with 13 bases in between. Per the germline V gene, CDR1 is PRHDT and CDR2 is FYEKMQ (reference sequence). CDR3 sequence (DNA): TGTGCCAGCAGCGACCGACAAGCCCCTGGAAACACCATATATTTT. Translated, it gives CASSDRQAPGNTIYF. The complete variable domain, with remaining parts taken from reference TRBV13 and TRBJ1-3, reads AAGVIQSPRHLIKEKRETATLKCYPIPRHDTVYWYQQGPGQDPQFLISFYEKMQSDKGSIPDRFSAQQFSDYHSELNMSSLELGDSALYFCASSDRQAPGNTIYFGEGSWLTVV.

This clonotype has at least ten counts. The chain employs TRBV20-1 and TRBJ2-1, with D possibly being TRBD2 (5 bases). CDR1 and CDR2 from the germline V gene are DFQATT and SNEGSKA (reference sequence). Trimming removed 6 bases at V and 8 bases at J, with 23 bases between. CDR3 size: 15 residues. CDR3 amino acids: CSAARALGEVDEQFF. CDR3 nucleotide sequence: TGCAGTGCAGCCCGGGCACTAGGAGAGGTGGATGAGCAGTTCTTC.

This clonotype was observed many times. The chain carries TRBV30 and TRBJ2-1; tentatively, D is TRBD2 (6 bases). The germline CDR1 and CDR2 sequences are GTSNPN and SVGIG (reference sequence). The CDR3 is made up of 17 amino acids. Trimming took off 1 base at V and 2 bases at J, with 18 bases between the two ends. Here the CDR3 DNA reads TGTGCCTGGAGTGAGGGCGGGATAACCCTCCCCTACAATGAGCAGTTCTTC. Its translation: CAWSEGGITLPYNEQFF.

This clonotype has at least ten counts. The chain employs TRBV13 and TRBJ1-1, with TRBD1 identical over 11 bases. The CDR3 runs to 17 residues. Germline CDR1 reads PRHDT; CDR2 reads FYEKMQ (reference sequence). Losses at the gene ends were 5 bases for V and 7 bases for J; bases not matched to a gene: 15. In DNA, the CDR3 is TGTGCCAGCAGCACCTGGACAGGGGGCGATGCAGACCTTGAAGCTTTCTTT. Protein: CASSTWTGGDADLEAFF.

CDR3 sequence reads: CATSRVGQNTEAFF. Written as DNA, the CDR3 is TGTGCCACCAGCAGAGTGGGACAAAACACTGAAGCTTTCTTT. The chain uses TRBV15 and TRBJ1-1; D perhaps matches TRBD1 (6 bases). V was clipped by 1 base and J by 2 bases, with 8 bases between them. The CDR3 length is 14 residues. The germline V gene encodes CDR1 LNHNV and CDR2 YYDKDF (reference sequence).

The rearrangement links TRBV13 to TRBJ2-7; no clear D. V was trimmed by 2 bases and J by 3 bases, leaving 11 bases between them. Germline CDR1 and CDR2: PRHDT and FYEKMQ (reference sequence). The CDR3 loop spans 14 amino acids. The CDR3 here is CASSLKGPDYEQYF. Written as DNA, the CDR3 is TGTGCCAGCAGCTTAAAAGGCCCTGACTACGAGCAGTACTTC. The full variable domain, with the rest looked up from reference TRBV13 and TRBJ2-7, is AAGVIQSPRHLIKEKRETATLKCYPIPRHDTVYWYQQGPGQDPQFLISFYEKMQSDKGSIPDRFSAQQFSDYHSELNMSSLELGDSALYFCASSLKGPDYEQYFGPGTRLTVT.

This rearrangement joins TRBV7-2 to TRBJ1-5; D remains ambiguous. The CDR3 spans 11 residues. V gave up 11 bases and J gave up 3 bases, with 8 bases separating them. The germline gives CDR1 SGHTA, CDR2 FQGNSA. Written as DNA, the CDR3 is TGTGCCGTGGGCATCAATCAGCCCCAGCATTTT. Its protein is CAVGINQPQHF.

At least ten counts were recorded for this clonotype. The chain employs TRBV13 and TRBJ2-7; D might be TRBD2 (6 bases). Trimming cost V 6 bases and J 2 bases, with 17 bases left between them. Germline lookup yields CDR1 PRHDT and CDR2 FYEKMQ (reference sequence). The CDR3 has 15 residues. In DNA form, the CDR3 reads TGTGCCAGCAGAGACGCCCTAGCGAACACCTACGAGCAGTACTTC. This encodes CASRDALANTYEQYF.

This clonotype was recorded at least ten times. The genes are TRBV18 and TRBJ1-5; 8 bases match TRBD1. Germline V CDR1 and CDR2: KGHSH, LQKENI. The CDR3 has 16 amino acids. V lost 3 bases to trimming and J lost 7 bases; unmatched junction nucleotides: 11. The CDR3 DNA sequence: TGTGCCAGCTCACCGGGCCCACAGGGGGGAGGACAGCCCCAGCATTTT. It is translated as CASSPGPQGGGQPQHF.

In this sample, this clonotype turned up many times. The V and J genes are TRBV20-1 and TRBJ2-3, with D perhaps being TRBD1 or TRBD2 (6 bases each). V was pared by 8 bases and J by 0 bases, with 15 bases between. This CDR3 is 14 amino acids long. Germline loops: CDR1 DFQATT, CDR2 SNEGSKA (reference sequence). DNA of the CDR3: TGCAGTACAGGAGGGGGGTCTAGCACAGATACGCAGTATTTT. This codes for CSTGGGSSTDTQYF.

Many counts were recorded for this clonotype. The CDR3 sequence: CASSTGRTNYNEQFF. The CDR3 DNA follows: TGTGCCAGCAGCACCGGGCGGACGAATTACAATGAGCAGTTCTTC. The gene calls are TRBV7-8 and TRBJ2-1; D call uncertain. The germline gives CDR1 SGHVS, CDR2 FQNEAQ. V shed 5 bases and J shed 4 bases, with 15 bases lying between them. The CDR3 length is 15 residues. The whole variable domain, filled in from reference TRBV7-8 and TRBJ2-1, reads GAGVSQSPRYKVAKRGQDVALRCDPISGHVSLFWYQQALGQGPEFLTYFQNEAQLDKSGLPSDRFFAERPEGSVSTLKIQRTQQEDSAVYLCASSTGRTNYNEQFFGPGTRLTVL.

At least ten counts were recorded for this clonotype. The rearrangement uses TRBV5-6 and TRBJ2-1; D is unresolved. The V end was cut by 0 bases, the J end by 2 bases, with 12 bases between. This CDR3 has 16 residues. The germline V gene encodes CDR1 SGHDT and CDR2 YYEEEE. The CDR3 loop is CASSLDLGPPYNEQFF. In nucleotides, the CDR3 is TGTGCCAGCAGCTTGGACTTGGGTCCTCCCTACAATGAGCAGTTCTTC.